This T cell receptor beta chain is drawn from a study of blood T cell repertoires in COVID-19. Seattle patients were enrolled during active infection and followed longitudinally. The CDR3 is made up of 17 amino acids. Authors' methods: Amplification with reference gene primers provided the estimates of nucleated cell counts. Profiled with immunoSEQ multiplex PCR; TCRdb holds only in-frame clones, not every one. V, J and clone size were drawn from that table, and D and trimming were deduced from the DNA. The data contain approximately 180,000 clones, around 87% of them singletons. The specimen sequenced was peripheral blood. This receptor was identified in a woman between 65 and 79 years old with COVID-19, enrolled during active disease. This rearrangement joins TRBV21-1 to TRBJ2-1; TRBD1, the table's D call, was not compared with the DNA. TRBV21-1 is given as a pseudogene. The CDR3 DNA follows: TGTGCCAGCAGCAAAGCCCCCCGGGACAGAGACTACAATGAGCAGTTCTTC. It encodes CASSKAPRDRDYNEQFF.